These T cell receptor beta chains were read from a single sample in a study of T cells in Graves' hyperthyroidism and ophthalmopathy. TCRdb fed the multiplex PCR reads into MiXCR, producing one record per CDR3 protein. The sample carries some 200,000 distinct CDR3 sequences, approximately 17% recorded once. Sequenced sample: blood. Every receptor here comes from a man aged 45-60 years with Graves' hyperthyroidism. The CDR3 runs from the conserved cysteine through the conserved F or W. D genes are given only for firm matches. Size is stated for part of the rows, as once, few or many counts, or as a class when the clone is expanded.

TRBV28,TRBJ2-1,TRBD1,many,CASSWGQGAVNEQFF,TGTGCCAGCAGTTGGGGACAGGGGGCTGTAAATGAGCAGTTCTTC
TRBV6-2/TRBV6-3,TRBJ2-5,TRBD2,.,CASGRTSVGETQYF,TGTGCCAGCGGCCGGACTAGCGTGGGGGAGACCCAGTACTTC
TRBV3-1,TRBJ2-1,TRBD2,many,CASSQVAGAYNEQFF,TGTGCCAGCAGCCAAGTGGCGGGAGCCTACAATGAGCAGTTCTTC
TRBV20-1,TRBJ2-6,.,.,CSAPDTGANVLTF,TGCAGTGCTCCTGACACTGGGGCCAACGTCCTGACTTTC
TRBV6-1,TRBJ2-7,.,.,CASSPGQGYEQHF,TGTGCCAGCAGTCCGGGACAAGGCTACGAGCAGCACTTC
TRBV30,TRBJ1-1,.,many,CAWSPLGTEAFF,TGTGCCTGGAGCCCTCTTGGAACTGAAGCTTTCTTT
TRBV6-6,TRBJ2-4,TRBD1,.,CASSYGAGTGGKNIQYF,TGTGCCAGCAGTTACGGGGCCGGGACAGGGGGTAAAAACATTCAGTACTTC
TRBV28,TRBJ1-5,.,many,CATHDHNQPQHF,TGTGCCACCCATGATCACAATCAGCCCCAGCATTTT
TRBV6-4,TRBJ1-5,.,few,CAGSGGSLGPPQHF,TGTGCCGGCAGTGGGGGCAGCCTCGGTCCGCCCCAGCATTTT
TRBV11-2,TRBJ1-1,.,many,CASSLVQGPNTEAFF,TGTGCCAGCAGCTTAGTACAGGGACCGAACACTGAAGCTTTCTTT
TRBV3-1,TRBJ2-1,.,once,CASSPGWNEQFF,TGTGCCAGCAGCCCGGGTTGGAATGAGCAGTTCTTC
TRBV7-8,TRBJ1-5,.,.,CASSLDFSGNQPQHF,TGTGCCAGCAGCTTAGATTTTTCAGGGAATCAGCCCCAGCATTTT
TRBV4-1,TRBJ2-7,TRBD2,many,CASSQDQLAGAEYEQYF,TGCGCCAGCAGCCAAGATCAACTAGCGGGGGCGGAGTACGAGCAGTACTTC
TRBV27,TRBJ2-3,TRBD1,many,CASSPLTGGVSTDTQYF,TGTGCCAGCAGTCCCCTGACAGGGGGCGTGAGCACAGATACGCAGTATTTT
TRBV6-9,TRBJ2-4,.,.,CASINPGTGRSINIQYF,TGTGCCAGCATCAACCCGGGGACTGGGCGAAGTATAAACATTCAGTACTTC
TRBV6-6,TRBJ1-4,TRBD1,few,CASSYSAGTASNEKLFF,TGTGCCAGCAGTTACTCGGCAGGGACAGCTTCTAATGAAAAACTGTTTTTT
TRBV19,TRBJ2-2,.,.,CASSPSTGELFF,TGTGCCAGTAGTCCGAGCACCGGGGAGCTGTTTTTT
TRBV28,TRBJ1-2,TRBD1,many,CASSRQGGDGYTF,TGTGCCAGCAGCAGACAGGGGGGGGATGGCTACACCTTC
TRBV11-1,TRBJ2-1,TRBD2,many,CASSPGGASYEQFF,TGTGCCAGCAGCCCGGGGGGGGCTAGCTATGAGCAGTTCTTC
TRBV5-8,TRBJ1-5,.,.,CASSLEGIGNQPQHF,TGTGCCAGCAGCTTGGAAGGGATTGGCAATCAGCCCCAGCATTTT
TRBV2,TRBJ2-1,.,few,CASRQSYNEQFF,TGTGCCAGCAGACAATCCTACAATGAGCAGTTCTTC
TRBV18,TRBJ1-2,TRBD1,many,CASSPQGTDYYGYTF,TGTGCCAGCTCACCCCAAGGGACAGACTACTATGGCTACACCTTC
TRBV7-2,TRBJ2-1,TRBD2,many,CASSFRTSGAYNEQFF,TGTGCCAGCAGCTTTCGGACTAGCGGAGCTTACAATGAGCAGTTCTTC
TRBV20-1,TRBJ2-5,.,.,CSATNNQETQYF,TGCAGTGCTACCAACAATCAAGAGACCCAGTACTTC
TRBV12-3/TRBV12-4,TRBJ1-6,.,many,CASSLNQGNSPLHF,TGTGCCAGCAGTTTGAATCAGGGGAATTCACCCCTCCACTTT
TRBV20-1,TRBJ2-7,.,.,CSAKRRCVCEQYF,TGCAGTGCAAAAAGAAGATGTGTATGCGAGCAGTACTTC
TRBV12-3/TRBV12-4,TRBJ2-7,.,many,CASSLSGSVSYEQYF,TGTGCCAGCAGTTTATCCGGGAGTGTTTCCTACGAGCAGTACTTC
TRBV28,TRBJ2-7,.,many,CASSLLGRPAYEQYF,TGTGCCAGCAGTTTATTGGGAAGGCCGGCCTACGAGCAGTACTTC
TRBV2,TRBJ2-3,TRBD1,many,CASSGTGRFDTQYF,TGTGCCAGCAGTGGGACAGGACGGTTCGATACGCAGTATTTT
TRBV4-1,TRBJ1-1,.,few,CASSQGKPQGRGTEAFF,TGCGCCAGCAGCCAAGGGAAGCCACAGGGTAGGGGAACTGAAGCTTTCTTT
TRBV20-1,TRBJ2-7,.,few,CSASSHQRPLPRDEQYF,TGCAGTGCTAGCTCCCACCAGCGACCTCTCCCCAGGGACGAGCAGTACTTC
TRBV19,TRBJ2-2,.,few,CASSIAGATGELFF,TGTGCCAGTAGTATAGCCGGAGCGACCGGGGAGCTGTTTTTT
TRBV7-9,TRBJ2-5,.,many,CASSTGQLQETQYF,TGTGCCAGCAGCACCGGGCAGTTACAAGAGACCCAGTACTTC
TRBV10-3,TRBJ2-1,.,many,CAISEDRAPWDEQFF,TGTGCCATCAGTGAGGACAGAGCTCCCTGGGATGAGCAGTTCTTC
TRBV7-6,TRBJ2-1,.,.,CASSLQTWDEQFF,TGTGCCAGCAGCTTACAGACGTGGGATGAGCAGTTCTTC
TRBV5-1,TRBJ2-1,.,many,CASSREPFPDNEQFF,TGCGCCAGCAGCCGCGAGCCTTTCCCAGACAATGAGCAGTTCTTC